This TCR beta chain emerged from a study of blood T cells in healthy people across ages. A second PCR, run for about 6 to 12 cycles, used a sample-barcoded 5' primer plus a J-beta primer mix. TCRdb processed the 5' RACE reads anew with MiXCR; each CDR3 protein has one entry. The sample yields roughly 930,000 distinct CDR3 sequences, about 48% seen once. The study drew donors from healthy Caucasian individuals in Russia aged roughly 6 to 95. This clonotype has a handful of counts. What it recognizes is unknown. Points from the study as a whole: Roughly linear age-related decline in beta diversity appeared, significant by age 40. Naive and antigen-experienced cells were not separated, limiting conclusive comparison. There were more naive CD4+ cells and higher diversity in long-lived donors than in aged donors.

The sequence was collected from a man aged 25-40 years in good health. The sample comprised blood.

The CDR3: CASSLVTGGQSSYEQYF. CDR3 DNA: TGTGCCAGCAGCTTAGTAACAGGGGGCCAAAGCTCCTACGAGCAGTACTTC. The chain links TRBV7-9 to TRBJ2-7; TRBD1 matches 9 bases. The CDR3 covers 17 residues. Looked up from germline, CDR1 is SEHNR and CDR2 is FQNEAQ (reference sequence). The V and J ends lost 1 base and 0 bases, in that order; junction bases with no gene match: 7.